The T cell receptor beta chain described here comes from a study of blood T cell repertoires in COVID-19. V lost 4 bases and J lost 0, with 18 bases in between. This CDR3 region has 17 residues. Germline V CDR1 and CDR2: SGHRS, YFSETQ. The table came from immunoSEQ multiplex PCR; TCRdb's copy has only in-frame clones and leaves some out. This repertoire shows roughly 250,000 clones, about 90% found once; its top ten account for around 6.9%. Sequenced material: peripheral blood. The sequence derives from a man between 60 and 75 years old who had recovered from COVID-19. V gene TRBV5-1 combines with J gene TRBJ2-3, with D possibly TRBD2 on 7 matching bases. The CDR3 sequence is CASSLPSAGASTDTQYF. In DNA form, the CDR3 reads TGCGCCAGCAGCCTGCCTTCGGCGGGGGCTAGCACAGATACGCAGTATTTT.